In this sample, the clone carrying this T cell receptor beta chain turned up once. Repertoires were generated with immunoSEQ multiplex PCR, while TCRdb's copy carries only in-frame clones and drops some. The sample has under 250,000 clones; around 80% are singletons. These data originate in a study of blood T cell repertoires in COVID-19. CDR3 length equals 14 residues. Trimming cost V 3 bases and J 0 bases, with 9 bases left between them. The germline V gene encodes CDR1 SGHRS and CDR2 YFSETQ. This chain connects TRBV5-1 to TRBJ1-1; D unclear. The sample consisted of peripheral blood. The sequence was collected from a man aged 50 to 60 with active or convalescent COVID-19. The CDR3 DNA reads TGCGCCAGCAGCTCTACAGCTATGAACACTGAAGCTTTCTTT. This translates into CASSSTAMNTEAFF.